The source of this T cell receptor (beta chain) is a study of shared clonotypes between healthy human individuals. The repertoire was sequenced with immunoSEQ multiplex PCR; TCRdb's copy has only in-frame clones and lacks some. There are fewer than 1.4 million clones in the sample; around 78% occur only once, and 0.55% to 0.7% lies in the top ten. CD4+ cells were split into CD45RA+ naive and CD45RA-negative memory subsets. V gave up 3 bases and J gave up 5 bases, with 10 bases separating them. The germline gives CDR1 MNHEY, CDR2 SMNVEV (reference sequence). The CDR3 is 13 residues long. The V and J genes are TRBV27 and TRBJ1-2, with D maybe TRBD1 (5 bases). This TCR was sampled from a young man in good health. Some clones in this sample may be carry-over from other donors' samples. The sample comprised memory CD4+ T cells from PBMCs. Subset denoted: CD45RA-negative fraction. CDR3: CASSFGALYGYTF. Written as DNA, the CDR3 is TGTGCCAGCAGTTTTGGGGCCCTTTATGGCTACACCTTC.